These 18 T cell receptor beta chains share one sample of origin, sequenced in a study of T-cell memory formation after mild COVID-19. TCRdb recomputed calls from the 5' RACE reads with MiXCR, one row per CDR3 protein. The top ten clones hold 20% to 25% of a sample with some 300,000 distinct CDR3 sequences, around 20% of them seen once. Sequencing input: PBMCs or a T cell subset sorted from them (not recorded which). The receptors were gathered from a man aged 18 to 29 who had mild COVID-19 (a few samples of this study predate the infection). Cell type and time point are not known.

This clonotype was seen only a few times. The chain joins TRBV5-1 to TRBJ1-2, with 10 positions matching TRBD1. V lost 4 bases, J lost 8 bases, and 8 bases stayed unmatched. Per the germline V gene, CDR1 is SGHRS and CDR2 is YFSETQ. The CDR3 covers 14 residues. CDR3 protein: CASSPGGTGVGYTF. The CDR3 DNA follows: TGCGCCAGCAGCCCCGGAGGGACAGGGGTCGGCTACACCTTC.

V usage is TRBV7-2 and J usage is TRBJ2-5, with a tentative D call TRBD1 (6 bases). This CDR3 spans 13 amino acids. Germline CDR1 is SGHTA and CDR2 is FQGNSA. With 3 bases removed from V and 3 bases from J, the gap between germline ends came to 8 bases. The CDR3 DNA follows: TGTGCCAGCAGCTTTCAGGGGAAAGAGACCCAGTACTTC. This encodes CASSFQGKETQYF.

The table lists this clonotype with a few counts. The rearrangement links TRBV7-2 to TRBJ1-2; D perhaps matches TRBD1 (6 bases). From germline, CDR1 is SGHTA and CDR2 FQGNSA. V dropped 5 bases and J dropped 5 bases, with 12 bases sitting between them. The CDR3 loop spans 13 amino acids. The CDR3 protein is CASSARGRYGYTF. CDR3 bases: TGTGCCAGCAGCGCGAGGGGGAGGTATGGCTACACCTTC. The full variable domain, with the rest looked up from reference TRBV7-2 and TRBJ1-2, is GAGVSQSPSNKVTEKGKDVELRCDPISGHTALYWYRQSLGQGLEFLIYFQGNSAPDKSGLPSDRFSAERTGGSVSTLTIQRTQQEDSAVYLCASSARGRYGYTFGSGTRLTVV.

This clonotype was detected a few times. The chain has TRBV28 and TRBJ1-5; D uncertain. The CDR3 is made up of 13 amino acids. Germline loops: CDR1 MDHEN, CDR2 SYDVKM. V was shortened by 6 bases and J by 5 bases, with 11 bases between the two germline ends. The CDR3: CASSRVADQPQHF. Written as DNA, the CDR3 is TGTGCCAGCAGCCGGGTAGCGGATCAGCCCCAGCATTTT.

This clonotype was seen only a few times. This chain joins TRBV10-3 and TRBJ2-5, with TRBD1 matching 9 bases. The ends lost 4 bases at V and 5 bases at J; junction bases unmatched: 5. The CDR3 is 14 residues long. The germline V gene encodes CDR1 ENHRY and CDR2 SYGVKD. The CDR3 reads CAISVTGGGETQYF. The CDR3 region has the DNA TGTGCCATCAGTGTCACAGGGGGCGGTGAGACCCAGTACTTC.

The rearrangement links TRBV7-9 to TRBJ2-7; TRBD1 matches at 9 bases. V lost 11 bases to trimming and J lost 3 bases; unmatched junction nucleotides: 11. Germline V gene lookup returns CDR1 SEHNR and CDR2 FQNEAQ (reference sequence). CDR3 length: 14 residues. CDR3 in amino acids: CAGGVETGGYEQYF. DNA of the CDR3: TGTGCCGGGGGGGTTGAGACAGGGGGCTACGAGCAGTACTTC.

There are a few counts of this clonotype. The chain recombines TRBV7-3 with TRBJ1-1; tentative D call: TRBD1 (5 bases). The CDR3 consists of 13 residues. Germline V lookup: CDR1 SGHTA, CDR2 FQGTGA. V dropped 5 bases and J dropped 8 bases, with 15 bases sitting between them. The CDR3 coding sequence is TGTGCCAGCAGCCACGGGACGCCGCGCGAAGCTTTCTTT. Residues: CASSHGTPREAFF.

This clonotype showed up just a few times. The gene calls are TRBV5-1 and TRBJ2-6; no reliable D call. CDR3 length: 14 amino acids. Per the germline V gene, CDR1 is SGHRS and CDR2 is YFSETQ. V dropped 3 bases and J dropped 3 bases, with 7 bases sitting between them. CDR3 loop: CASSSTVGANVLTF. As DNA, the CDR3 is TGCGCCAGCAGCTCGACCGTTGGGGCCAACGTCCTGACTTTC.

The rearrangement joins TRBV5-1 to TRBJ2-1; 7 bases map to TRBD1. Germline V gives CDR1 SGHRS, CDR2 YFSETQ. V shed 4 bases and J 6 bases; nucleotides not matched to a gene: 10. CDR3 size: 15 residues. The CDR3 loop is CASSHPTGRINEQFF. As DNA, the CDR3 is TGCGCCAGCAGCCACCCGACAGGGCGGATCAATGAGCAGTTCTTC. The full variable domain, completed using reference TRBV5-1 and TRBJ2-1, is KAGVTQTPRYLIKTRGQQVTLSCSPISGHRSVSWYQQTPGQGLQFLFEYFSETQRNKGNFPGRFSGRQFSNSRSEMNVSTLELGDSALYLCASSHPTGRINEQFFGPGTRLTVL.

This clonotype was found a few times. The chain has TRBV2 and TRBJ2-3; 12 bases match TRBD2. J was trimmed by 5 bases and V by 6 bases; bases with no gene match: 6. The CDR3 length is 15 residues. Germline V gene data show CDR1 as SNHLY and CDR2 as FYNNEI. CDR3 sequence: CASRELAGGRDTQYF. For the CDR3, the DNA is TGTGCCAGCAGAGAACTAGCGGGGGGACGAGATACGCAGTATTTT.

In this sample, this clonotype turned up a few times. V gene TRBV7-2 combines with J gene TRBJ1-5, with D unresolved. The ends were cut back, 3 bases at V and 0 bases at J, with 9 bases in the middle. The CDR3 contains 15 residues. Germline loops: CDR1 SGHTA, CDR2 FQGNSA. CDR3 in DNA: TGTGCCAGCAGCTTTACGATTCATAGCAATCAGCCCCAGCATTTT. This translates into CASSFTIHSNQPQHF.

This clonotype has just a few counts. The rearrangement links TRBV4-3 to TRBJ1-4, with D tentatively TRBD1 (6 bases). The CDR3 covers 18 residues. V lost 1 base to trimming and J lost 10 bases, with 25 bases between them. Germline CDR1 reads LGHNA; CDR2 reads YSLEER. CDR3 coding DNA: TGCGCCAGCAGCCAAGGATCCGGGACCGGGGGGGCGAAAGGAAAACTGTTTTTT. Protein: CASSQGSGTGGAKGKLFF.

Points on this clonotype: A much larger clone lies a single base off, so this may be a read error. The chain uses TRBV12-3 or TRBV12-4 and TRBJ2-1; the D gene is possibly TRBD1 (6 bases). This CDR3 is 14 amino acids long. Trimming took 5 bases from V and 4 from J, leaving 12 bases between them. The chain's CDR3 is CASSPSGDYNEQFF. CDR3 DNA sequence: TGTGCCAGCAGTCCCTCAGGGGATTACAATGAGCAGTTCTTC.

This clonotype was detected ten times or more. CDR3 protein: CSVTLAGGPNEQFF. CDR3 in DNA: TGCAGCGTTACCCTAGCGGGGGGGCCCAATGAGCAGTTCTTC. The gene calls are TRBV29-1 and TRBJ2-1; 12 nucleotides align to TRBD2. Trimming removed 5 bases from V and 6 bases from J; junction bases left unmatched: 5. Looked up from germline, CDR1 is SQVTM and CDR2 is ANQGSEA. This CDR3 is built from 14 residues.

This rearrangement joins TRBV10-3 to TRBJ1-5; D may be TRBD1 (6 bases). CDR1 ENHRY and CDR2 SYGVKD come from the germline V gene. Deletions cut 6 bases from V and 5 bases from J, with 11 bases between. The CDR3 consists of 13 residues. This CDR3 is CAIRAGEDQPQHF. DNA of the CDR3: TGTGCCATCAGAGCAGGGGAGGATCAGCCCCAGCATTTT.

V and J are TRBV7-8 and TRBJ2-3; 9 bases are a match to TRBD1. This CDR3 comprises 17 residues. Germline CDR1 is SGHVS and CDR2 is FQNEAQ. Trimming took 5 bases from V and 4 from J; bases not matched to a gene: 13. CDR3 residues: CASSRREQGARADTQYF. CDR3 in DNA: TGTGCCAGCAGCCGAAGGGAACAGGGGGCTCGGGCAGATACGCAGTATTTT.

The chain carries TRBV7-9 and TRBJ1-1; no firm D call. The CDR3 spans 13 residues. The germline V gene has CDR1 SEHNR and CDR2 FQNEAQ (reference sequence). Trimming pared 4 bases from V and 6 bases from J, leaving 12 bases between. The CDR3 spells CASSSSTRAEAFF. Here the CDR3 DNA reads TGTGCCAGCAGCTCCTCGACTCGTGCTGAAGCTTTCTTT.

The chain recombines TRBV6-2 or TRBV6-3 with TRBJ2-7; no firm D call. Trimming took off 4 bases at V and 1 base at J, with 8 bases between the two ends. This CDR3 has 13 amino acids. Germline loops: CDR1 MNHEY, CDR2 SVGEGT. The CDR3 DNA sequence: TGTGCCAGCAGTTTCGAGGTTTCCTACGAGCAGTACGTC. As protein: CASSFEVSYEQYV.